The clone carrying this TCR beta chain was counted only a few times. What it binds is not known. This sample was taken from a study of cytomegalovirus exposure and HLA in healthy donors. Overall study: As released early, the data held roughly 85 million unique TCRs from HLA-typed donors. Findings and caveats of the study: Specific recognition of CMV antigens was confirmed in vitro for a few chains (all CMV-associated).

Trimming removed 4 bases from V and 4 bases from J; junction bases left unmatched: 9. Looked up from germline, CDR1 is LGHNA and CDR2 is YSLEER. This CDR3 is built from 17 residues. With 60 Vbeta and 13 Jbeta primers, the PCR was carried out. Profiled with immunoSEQ multiplex PCR; TCRdb holds only in-frame clones, not every one. The table lists 95,000 to 100,000 clones, about four fifths of them singletons. The receptor was isolated from a woman aged 40 to 50 in good health and CMV-seronegative. The chain has TRBV4-3 and TRBJ1-6; TRBD1 aligns across 8 bases. The sample taken for sequencing was PBMCs. The CDR3 region is CASSPDRDPIYNSPLHF. The CDR3 nucleotides are TGCGCCAGCAGCCCGGACAGGGACCCTATTTATAATTCACCCCTCCACTTT.